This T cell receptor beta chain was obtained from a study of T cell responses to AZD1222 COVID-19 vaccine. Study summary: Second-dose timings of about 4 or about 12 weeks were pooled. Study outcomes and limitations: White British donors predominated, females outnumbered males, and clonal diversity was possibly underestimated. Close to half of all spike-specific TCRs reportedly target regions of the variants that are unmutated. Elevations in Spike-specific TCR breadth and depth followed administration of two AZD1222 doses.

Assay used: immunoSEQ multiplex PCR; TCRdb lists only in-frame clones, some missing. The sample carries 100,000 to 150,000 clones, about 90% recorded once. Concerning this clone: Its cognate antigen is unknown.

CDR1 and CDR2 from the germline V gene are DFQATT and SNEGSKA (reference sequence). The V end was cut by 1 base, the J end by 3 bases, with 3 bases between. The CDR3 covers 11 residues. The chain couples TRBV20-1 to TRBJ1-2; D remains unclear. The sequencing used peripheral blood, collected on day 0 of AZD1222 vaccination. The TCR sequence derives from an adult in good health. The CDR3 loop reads CSARVDYGYTF. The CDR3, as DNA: TGCAGTGCTAGAGTAGACTATGGCTACACCTTC.